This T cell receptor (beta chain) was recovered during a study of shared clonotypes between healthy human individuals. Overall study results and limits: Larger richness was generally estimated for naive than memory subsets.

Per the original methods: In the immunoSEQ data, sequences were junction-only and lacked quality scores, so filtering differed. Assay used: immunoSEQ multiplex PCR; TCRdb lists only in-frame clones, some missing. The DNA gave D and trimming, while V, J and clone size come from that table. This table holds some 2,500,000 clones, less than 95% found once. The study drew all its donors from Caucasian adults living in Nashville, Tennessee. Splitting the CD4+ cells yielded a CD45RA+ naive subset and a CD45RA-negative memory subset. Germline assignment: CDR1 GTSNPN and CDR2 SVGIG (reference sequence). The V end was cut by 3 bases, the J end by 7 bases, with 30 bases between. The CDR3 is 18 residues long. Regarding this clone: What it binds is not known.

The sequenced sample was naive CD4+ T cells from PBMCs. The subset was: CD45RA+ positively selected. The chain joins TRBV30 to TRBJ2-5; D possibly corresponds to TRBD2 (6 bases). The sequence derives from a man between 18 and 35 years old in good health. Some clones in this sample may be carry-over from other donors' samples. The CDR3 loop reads CAWRGRRLTSSGKRTQYF. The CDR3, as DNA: TGTGCCTGGAGGGGCCGGAGGTTGACAAGTAGCGGTAAACGGACCCAGTACTTC.